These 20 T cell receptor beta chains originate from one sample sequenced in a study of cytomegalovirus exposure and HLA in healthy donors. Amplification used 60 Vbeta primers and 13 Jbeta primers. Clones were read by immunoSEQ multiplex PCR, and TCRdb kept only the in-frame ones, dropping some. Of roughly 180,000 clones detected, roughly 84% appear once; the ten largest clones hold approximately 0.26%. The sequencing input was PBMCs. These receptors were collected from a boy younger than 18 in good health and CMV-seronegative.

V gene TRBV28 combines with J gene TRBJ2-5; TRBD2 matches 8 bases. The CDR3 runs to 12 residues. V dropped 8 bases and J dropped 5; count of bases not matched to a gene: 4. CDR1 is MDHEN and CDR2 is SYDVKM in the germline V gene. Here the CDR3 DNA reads TGTGCCAGCGGACTAGCAGGCGAGACCCAGTACTTC. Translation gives CASGLAGETQYF.

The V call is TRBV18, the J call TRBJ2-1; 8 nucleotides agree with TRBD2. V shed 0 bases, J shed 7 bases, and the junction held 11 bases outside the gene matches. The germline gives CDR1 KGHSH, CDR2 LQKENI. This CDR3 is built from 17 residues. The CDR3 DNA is TGTGCCAGCTCACCACCGTTCGGCGGGAGGCCCGAGAATGAGCAGTTCTTC. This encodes CASSPPFGGRPENEQFF.

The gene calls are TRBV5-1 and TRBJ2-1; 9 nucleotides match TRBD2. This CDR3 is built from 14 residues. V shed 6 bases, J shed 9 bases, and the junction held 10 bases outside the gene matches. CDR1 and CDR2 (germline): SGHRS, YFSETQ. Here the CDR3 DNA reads TGCGCCAGCACCGGACTAGCGCGCGAAGGTGAGCAGTTCTTC. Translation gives CASTGLAREGEQFF.

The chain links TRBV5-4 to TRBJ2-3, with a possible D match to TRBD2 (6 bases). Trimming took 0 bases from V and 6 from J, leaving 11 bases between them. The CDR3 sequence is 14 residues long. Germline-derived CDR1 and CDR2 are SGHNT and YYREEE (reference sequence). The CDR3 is CASSLALAQDTQYF. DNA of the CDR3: TGTGCCAGCAGCTTGGCGCTAGCGCAGGATACGCAGTATTTT.

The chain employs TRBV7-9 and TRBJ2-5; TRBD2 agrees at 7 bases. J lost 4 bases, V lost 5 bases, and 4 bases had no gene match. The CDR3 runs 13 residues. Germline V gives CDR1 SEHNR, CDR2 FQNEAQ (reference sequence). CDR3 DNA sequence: TGTGCCAGCAGCCGTGGGGGGGGAGAGACCCAGTACTTC. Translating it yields CASSRGGGETQYF.

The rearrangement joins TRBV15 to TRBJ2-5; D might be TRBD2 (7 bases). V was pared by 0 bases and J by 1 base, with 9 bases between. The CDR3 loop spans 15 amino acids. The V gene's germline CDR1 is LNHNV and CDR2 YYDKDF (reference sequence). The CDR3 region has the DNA TGTGCCACCAGCAGAGATCGGGGGGCCCAAGAGACCCAGTACTTC. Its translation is CATSRDRGAQETQYF. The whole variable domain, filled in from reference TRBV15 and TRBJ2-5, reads DAMVIQNPRYQVTQFGKPVTLSCSQTLNHNVMYWYQQKSSQAPKLLFHYYDKDFNNEADTPDNFQSRRPNTSFCFLDIRSPGLGDTAMYLCATSRDRGAQETQYFGPGTRLLVL.

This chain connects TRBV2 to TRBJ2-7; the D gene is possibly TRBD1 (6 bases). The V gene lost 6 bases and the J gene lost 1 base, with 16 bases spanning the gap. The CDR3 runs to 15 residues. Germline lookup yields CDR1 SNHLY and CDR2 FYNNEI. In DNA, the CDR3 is TGTGCCAGCAGATGGGGGCCGGGCGGGTCCTACGAGCAGTACTTC. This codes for CASRWGPGGSYEQYF.

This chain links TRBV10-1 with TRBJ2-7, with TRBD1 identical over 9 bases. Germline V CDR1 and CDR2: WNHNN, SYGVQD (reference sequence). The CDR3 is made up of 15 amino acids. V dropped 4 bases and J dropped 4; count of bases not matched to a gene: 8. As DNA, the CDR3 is TGCGCCAGCAGTGGGGGACAGGGTCTGTCGTACGAGCAGTACTTC. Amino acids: CASSGGQGLSYEQYF.

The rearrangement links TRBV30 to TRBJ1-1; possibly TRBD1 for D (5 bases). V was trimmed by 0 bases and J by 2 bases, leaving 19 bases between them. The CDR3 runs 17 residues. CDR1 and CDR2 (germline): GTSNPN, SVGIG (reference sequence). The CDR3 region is CAWSVFTGQWINTEAFF. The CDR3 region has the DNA TGTGCCTGGAGTGTATTCACAGGCCAATGGATAAACACTGAAGCTTTCTTT.

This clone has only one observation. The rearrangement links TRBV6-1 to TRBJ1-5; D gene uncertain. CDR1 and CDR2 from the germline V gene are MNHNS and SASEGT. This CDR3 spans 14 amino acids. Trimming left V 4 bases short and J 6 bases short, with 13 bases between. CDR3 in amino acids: CASSGVVRGQPQHF. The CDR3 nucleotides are TGTGCCAGCAGTGGGGTAGTGCGCGGTCAGCCCCAGCATTTT.

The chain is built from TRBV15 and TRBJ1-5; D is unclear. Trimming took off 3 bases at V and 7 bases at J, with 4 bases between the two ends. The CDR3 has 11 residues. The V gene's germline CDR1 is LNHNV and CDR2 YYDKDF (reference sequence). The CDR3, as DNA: TGTGCCACCAGCAGCAGACAGCCCCAGCATTTT. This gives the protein CATSSRQPQHF.

CDR3 in DNA: TGTGCCAGCAGCTACGGGACTTACACAGATACGCAGTATTTT. This sequence encodes CASSYGTYTDTQYF. The genes are TRBV7-9 and TRBJ2-3, with D possibly being TRBD2 (6 bases). The germline gives CDR1 SEHNR, CDR2 FQNEAQ (reference sequence). Trimming removed 4 bases at V and 2 bases at J, with 10 bases between. The CDR3 totals 14 residues.

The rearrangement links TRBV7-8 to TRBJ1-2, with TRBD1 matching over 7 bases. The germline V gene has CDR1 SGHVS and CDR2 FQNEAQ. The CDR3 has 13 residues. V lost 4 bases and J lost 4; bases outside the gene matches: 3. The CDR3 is CASSYTGVYGYTF. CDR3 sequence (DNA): TGTGCCAGCAGCTATACAGGGGTCTATGGCTACACCTTC.

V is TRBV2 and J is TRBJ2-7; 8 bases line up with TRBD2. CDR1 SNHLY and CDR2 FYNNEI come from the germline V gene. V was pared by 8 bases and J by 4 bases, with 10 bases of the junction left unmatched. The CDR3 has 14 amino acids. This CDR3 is CASRESGGGYEQYF. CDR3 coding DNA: TGTGCCAGCCGCGAGAGCGGGGGAGGGTACGAGCAGTACTTC.

The DNA of the CDR3 is TGTGCCAGCCGTGTGGGGGCGGGTGAAGCTTTCTTT. It translates to CASRVGAGEAFF. The V and J genes are TRBV27 and TRBJ1-1, with D perhaps TRBD1 (6 bases). The V end was cut by 8 bases, the J end by 7 bases, with 14 bases between. The CDR3 has 12 residues. Germline V gene data show CDR1 as MNHEY and CDR2 as SMNVEV (reference sequence).

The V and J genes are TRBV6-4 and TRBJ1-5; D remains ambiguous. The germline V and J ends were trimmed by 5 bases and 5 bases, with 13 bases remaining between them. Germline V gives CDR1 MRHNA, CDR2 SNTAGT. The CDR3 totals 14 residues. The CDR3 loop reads CASSREAGDQPQHF. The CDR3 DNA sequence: TGTGCCAGCAGTCGGGAGGCAGGCGATCAGCCCCAGCATTTT.

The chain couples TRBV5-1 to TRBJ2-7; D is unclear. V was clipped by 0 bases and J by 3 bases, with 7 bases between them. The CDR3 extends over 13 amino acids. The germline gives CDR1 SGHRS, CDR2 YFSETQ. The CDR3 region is CASSLDSHYEQYF. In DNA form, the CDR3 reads TGCGCCAGCAGCTTGGACAGCCACTACGAGCAGTACTTC. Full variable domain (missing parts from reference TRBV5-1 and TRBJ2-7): KAGVTQTPRYLIKTRGQQVTLSCSPISGHRSVSWYQQTPGQGLQFLFEYFSETQRNKGNFPGRFSGRQFSNSRSEMNVSTLELGDSALYLCASSLDSHYEQYFGPGTRLTVT.

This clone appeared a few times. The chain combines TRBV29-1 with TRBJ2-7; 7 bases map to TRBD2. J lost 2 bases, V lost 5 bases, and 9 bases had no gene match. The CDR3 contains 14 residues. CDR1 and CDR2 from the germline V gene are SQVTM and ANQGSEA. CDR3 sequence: CSVSERAGAYEQYF. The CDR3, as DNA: TGCAGCGTTTCGGAGAGGGCGGGGGCCTACGAGCAGTACTTC.

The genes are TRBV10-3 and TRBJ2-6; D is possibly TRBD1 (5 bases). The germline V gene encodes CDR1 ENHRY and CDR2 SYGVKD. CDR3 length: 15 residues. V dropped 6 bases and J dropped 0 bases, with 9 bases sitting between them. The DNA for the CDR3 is TGTGCCATCAGATTCGACAGCTCTGGGGCCAACGTCCTGACTTTC. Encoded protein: CAIRFDSSGANVLTF.

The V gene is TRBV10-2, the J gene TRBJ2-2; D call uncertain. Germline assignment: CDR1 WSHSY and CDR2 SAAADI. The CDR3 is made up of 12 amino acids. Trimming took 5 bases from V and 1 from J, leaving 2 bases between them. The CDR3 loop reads CASSQNTGELFF. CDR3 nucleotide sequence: TGCGCCAGCAGTCAGAACACCGGGGAGCTGTTTTTT.